The TCR beta chain under discussion was sequenced for a study of blood T cell repertoires in COVID-19. On the study more broadly: The origin of the acute and convalescent COVID-19 samples was the United States, Italy and Spain.

Per the germline V gene, CDR1 is LNHDA and CDR2 is SQIVND (reference sequence). This CDR3 region has 16 residues. V lost 3 bases, J lost 6 bases, and 12 bases stayed unmatched. Original handling: Reference gene primers were amplified, and this amplification served to estimate nucleated cell counts. The data were produced by immunoSEQ multiplex PCR, yet TCRdb's version contains in-frame clones alone and is incomplete. That table gives V, J and clone size, and the DNA gave D and trimming. The repertoire holds 300,000 to 350,000 clones, roughly 87% seen once, with approximately 0.99% in the top ten. Input material: PBMCs or T cells enriched from blood (not recorded which). The receptor's source is a woman in her thirties who had recovered from COVID-19. The chain uses TRBV19 and TRBJ1-2; 8 positions agree with TRBD1. The chain's CDR3 is CASSIRTGREGNGYTF. CDR3 nucleotide sequence: TGTGCCAGTAGTATCCGGACAGGGCGAGAAGGTAATGGCTACACCTTC.